Shown below are 18 T cell receptor beta chains from a single sample sequenced in a study of blood T cell repertoires in COVID-19. The protocol was immunoSEQ multiplex PCR, while the TCRdb copy is restricted to in-frame clones and leaves out a portion. The table records 150,000 to 200,000 clones, roughly 80% of them present only once. Sequencing used PBMCs or T cells enriched from blood (not recorded which). These receptors came from a woman aged 45 to 65 who had recovered from COVID-19.

V and J are TRBV28 and TRBJ2-7, with 8 bases lining up with TRBD1. CDR1 MDHEN and CDR2 SYDVKM come from the germline V gene. Trimming at V came to 3 bases and at J to 2 bases, leaving 9 bases not matched to a gene. The CDR3 is made up of 16 amino acids. This CDR3 is CASSFPPGQATYEQYF. The CDR3 coding sequence is TGTGCCAGCAGTTTTCCCCCGGGACAGGCCACCTACGAGCAGTACTTC.

Details on this clone: A junction end diverges from the germline sequence, so it may reflect a read error. This chain connects TRBV4-3 to TRBJ1-1; D gene unclear. This CDR3 spans 15 amino acids. Per germline, CDR1 LGHNA and CDR2 YSLEER. For the CDR3, the DNA is TGCGCCAGCAGCCAAGATCCCGGGGTGAATACTGAAGCTTTCTTT. Encoded protein: CASSQDPGVNTEAFF.

The rearrangement links TRBV2 to TRBJ1-5; D is ambiguous. The length of the CDR3 is 13 residues. V was pared by 7 bases and J by 4 bases, with 11 bases between. Germline values: CDR1 SNHLY, CDR2 FYNNEI. CDR3 loop: CASTPGLNQPQHF. In nucleotides, the CDR3 is TGTGCCAGCACCCCGGGGTTAAATCAGCCCCAGCATTTT.

The table lists this clone with a count of one. The chain joins TRBV6-1 to TRBJ1-2; no firm D call. The CDR3 contains 14 residues. V lost 1 base, J lost 8 bases, and 14 bases lay in between. Germline CDR1 and CDR2: MNHNS and SASEGT. The CDR3 loop reads CASSEEVTTGGYTF. DNA for the CDR3: TGTGCCAGCAGTGAAGAGGTGACTACGGGGGGCTACACCTTC.

The chain is built from TRBV19 and TRBJ2-7, with D possibly matching TRBD1 (6 bases). This CDR3 has 14 amino acids. The V end was cut by 7 bases, the J end by 2 bases, with 15 bases between. In germline, CDR1 is LNHDA, CDR2 SQIVND (reference sequence). The CDR3: CASTNSDRPYEQYF. CDR3 DNA sequence: TGTGCCAGTACTAACTCAGACAGGCCCTACGAGCAGTACTTC.

The chain combines TRBV4-2 with TRBJ1-5, with 7 nucleotides matching TRBD1. The CDR3 length is 14 residues. Germline V gives CDR1 LGHNA, CDR2 YNFKEQ. After removal of 7 bases from V and 2 bases from J, the junction contained 5 bases not matched to a gene. CDR3 DNA: TGTGCCAGCATCGTTGACAGGGGCAATCAGCCCCAGCATTTT. Translating gives CASIVDRGNQPQHF.

V and J are TRBV19 and TRBJ1-1, with no clear D. The CDR3 consists of 13 residues. Germline V gene lookup returns CDR1 LNHDA and CDR2 SQIVND (reference sequence). Trimming removed 3 bases from V and 7 bases from J, with 12 bases in between. The CDR3 spells CASSISPYREAFF. The CDR3, as DNA: TGTGCCAGTAGTATCAGTCCATATCGTGAAGCTTTCTTT.

This clone was seen only a few times. This chain links TRBV19 with TRBJ1-2; 8 bases align to TRBD1. Germline CDR1 is LNHDA and CDR2 is SQIVND (reference sequence). J gave up 8 bases and V 6 bases, and 11 bases lay outside the gene matches. The CDR3 is 14 residues long. The CDR3 DNA sequence: TGTGCCAGTAGCCCTTTTGGACAGGGACAAGGCTACACCTTC. It encodes CASSPFGQGQGYTF.

The V and J genes are TRBV25-1 and TRBJ1-4, with D perhaps matching TRBD1 (5 bases). Germline V CDR1 and CDR2: MGHDK, SYGVNS. The CDR3 is 13 amino acids. Between the trimmed V and J ends, which lost 3 bases and 8 bases, there was a span of 10 bases. Here the CDR3 DNA reads TGTGCCAGCAGTGACAGGGTCGGGGAAAAACTGTTTTTT. This sequence encodes CASSDRVGEKLFF.

The chain couples TRBV4-1 to TRBJ1-2; D gene ambiguous. The CDR3 loop spans 13 amino acids. The V gene lost 0 bases and the J gene lost 8 bases, with 10 bases spanning the gap. Germline-derived CDR1 and CDR2 are MGHRA and YSYEKL. The CDR3 sequence: CASSQDSGIGYTF. CDR3 nucleotides: TGCGCCAGCAGCCAAGATTCGGGGATCGGCTACACCTTC.

This sequence joins TRBV2 and TRBJ1-1, with TRBD1 as a possible D gene (5 bases). Per germline, CDR1 SNHLY and CDR2 FYNNEI. The CDR3 contains 14 residues. Trimming removed 6 bases from V and 0 bases from J, with 11 bases in between. The CDR3 loop reads CASSYRQLNTEAFF. In nucleotides, the CDR3 is TGTGCCAGCAGCTACAGACAGCTGAACACTGAAGCTTTCTTT.

V and J are TRBV4-2 and TRBJ2-5; the D is unclear. Trimming removed 0 bases at V and 4 bases at J, with 9 bases between. Germline lookup yields CDR1 LGHNA and CDR2 YNFKEQ. There are 14 residues in the CDR3. The DNA for the CDR3 is TGTGCCAGCAGCCAAGAAGTGGGCCGAGAGACCCAGTACTTC. Translation gives CASSQEVGRETQYF.

A single count supports this clone. V is TRBV5-1 and J is TRBJ2-7; D is possibly TRBD2 (6 bases). The CDR3 is 14 residues long. V dropped 0 bases and J dropped 2 bases, with 9 bases sitting between them. The germline gives CDR1 SGHRS, CDR2 YFSETQ. CDR3 loop: CASSLGGGTYEQYF. The DNA for the CDR3 is TGCGCCAGCAGCTTGGGTGGGGGGACCTACGAGCAGTACTTC.

The rearrangement links TRBV11-1 to TRBJ2-2; D gene uncertain. CDR1 and CDR2 (germline): SGHAT, FQDESV (reference sequence). The CDR3 covers 15 residues. Trimming pared 5 bases from V and 7 bases from J, leaving 17 bases between. The CDR3 here is CASSPSPGLGGELFF. CDR3 DNA: TGTGCCAGCAGCCCATCCCCGGGTCTGGGCGGGGAGCTGTTTTTT.

The chain carries TRBV18 and TRBJ2-2; TRBD1 might be the D (6 bases). Germline CDR1 KGHSH, CDR2 LQKENI. CDR3 size: 14 residues. V lost 6 bases and J 2 bases, leaving 10 bases between the germline ends. The CDR3 nucleotides read TGTGCCAGCTCTGGACAGTTTAACACCGGGGAGCTGTTTTTT. Its protein is CASSGQFNTGELFF.

This clone has only one observation. The rearrangement links TRBV7-2 to TRBJ1-1; 7 nucleotides align to TRBD1. The CDR3 sequence is 15 residues long. J was trimmed by 4 bases and V by 3 bases; bases with no gene match: 8. The germline V gene has CDR1 SGHTA and CDR2 FQGNSA. The CDR3 DNA sequence: TGTGCCAGCAGCTTTACAATTACAGGGGTCACTGAAGCTTTCTTT. Protein: CASSFTITGVTEAFF.

V usage is TRBV18 and J usage is TRBJ1-6; the match to TRBD1 covers 10 bases. The CDR3 spans 16 residues. The germline gives CDR1 KGHSH, CDR2 LQKENI. The V segment lost 6 bases and the J segment 10 bases; nucleotides outside the gene matches: 12. The CDR3 reads CASSPGERDRGSPLHF. In DNA, the CDR3 is TGTGCCAGCTCTCCGGGAGAACGGGACAGGGGCTCACCCCTCCACTTT. The complete variable domain, with remaining parts taken from reference TRBV18 and TRBJ1-6, reads NAGVMQNPRHLVRRRGQEARLRCSPMKGHSHVYWYRQLPEEGLKFMVYLQKENIIDESGMPKERFSAEFPKEGPSILRIQQVVRGDSAAYFCASSPGERDRGSPLHFGNGTRLTVT.

The V gene is TRBV7-9, the J gene TRBJ2-3; tentative D call: TRBD1 (6 bases). This CDR3 contains 14 residues. Germline CDR1 reads SEHNR; CDR2 reads FQNEAQ (reference sequence). Between the trimmed V and J ends, which lost 6 bases and 2 bases, there was a span of 12 bases. In nucleotides, the CDR3 is TGTGCCAGCAGACCCAGGGACAACACAGATACGCAGTATTTT. As protein: CASRPRDNTDTQYF.